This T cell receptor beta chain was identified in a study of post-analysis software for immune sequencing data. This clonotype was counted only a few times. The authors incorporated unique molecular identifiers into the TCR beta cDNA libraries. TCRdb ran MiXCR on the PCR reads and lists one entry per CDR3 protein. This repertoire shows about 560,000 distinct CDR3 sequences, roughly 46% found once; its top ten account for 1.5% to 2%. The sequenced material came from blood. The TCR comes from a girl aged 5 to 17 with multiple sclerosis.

CDR3 nucleotides: TGTGCCACCGGACAGGGCTCCTACGAGCAGTACTTC. Translating it yields CATGQGSYEQYF. The chain couples TRBV10-3 to TRBJ2-7; 8 nucleotides align to TRBD1. From germline, CDR1 is ENHRY and CDR2 SYGVKD. Trimming took 10 bases from V and 0 from J; bases not matched to a gene: 2. This CDR3 is built from 12 residues.